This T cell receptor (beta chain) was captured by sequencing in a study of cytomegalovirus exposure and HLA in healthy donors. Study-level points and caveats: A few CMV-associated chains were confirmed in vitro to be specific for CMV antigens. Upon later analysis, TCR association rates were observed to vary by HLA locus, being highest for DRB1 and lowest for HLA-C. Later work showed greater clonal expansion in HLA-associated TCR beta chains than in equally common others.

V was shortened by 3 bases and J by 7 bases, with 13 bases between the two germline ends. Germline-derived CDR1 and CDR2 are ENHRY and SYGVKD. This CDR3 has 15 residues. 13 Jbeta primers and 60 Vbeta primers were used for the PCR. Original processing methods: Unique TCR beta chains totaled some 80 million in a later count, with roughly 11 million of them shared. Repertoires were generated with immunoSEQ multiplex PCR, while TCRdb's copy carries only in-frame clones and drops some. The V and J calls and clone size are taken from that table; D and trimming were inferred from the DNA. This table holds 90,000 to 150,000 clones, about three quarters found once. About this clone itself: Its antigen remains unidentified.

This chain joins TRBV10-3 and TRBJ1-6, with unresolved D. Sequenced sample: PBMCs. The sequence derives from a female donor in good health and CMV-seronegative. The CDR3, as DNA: TGTGCCATCAGTGAAGCAGGTCAGGTAAATTCACCCCTCCACTTT. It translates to CAISEAGQVNSPLHF.